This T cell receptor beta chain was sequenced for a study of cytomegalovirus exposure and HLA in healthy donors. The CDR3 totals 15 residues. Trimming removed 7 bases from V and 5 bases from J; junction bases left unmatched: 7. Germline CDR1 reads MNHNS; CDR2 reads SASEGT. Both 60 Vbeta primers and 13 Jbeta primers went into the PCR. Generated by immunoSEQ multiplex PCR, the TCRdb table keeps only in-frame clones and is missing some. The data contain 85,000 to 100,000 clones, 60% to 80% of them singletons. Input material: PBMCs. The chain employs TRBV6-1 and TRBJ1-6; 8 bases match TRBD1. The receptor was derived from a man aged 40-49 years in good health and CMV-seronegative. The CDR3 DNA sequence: TGTGCCAGCACGACGGACAGGGATGATAATTCACCCCTCCACTTT. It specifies CASTTDRDDNSPLHF.